What follows is one T cell receptor (beta chain) and its context. The sample is drawn from a study of blood T cell repertoires in COVID-19. In the original analysis: Amplifying reference gene primers gave estimates of nucleated cell counts. Sequencing was performed with immunoSEQ multiplex PCR; in TCRdb, only in-frame clones are kept and a portion is missing. The V and J calls and clone size come from that table; D and trimming were worked out from the DNA. This repertoire shows around 250,000 clones, about 90% found once; its top ten account for 0.95% to 1.5%. The age range of participants was about 18 to 95 years, with residence in about two dozen US areas. Material: PBMCs or T cells enriched from blood (not recorded which). The sequence was collected from a human donor in a cohort exposed to, infected with or recovered from COVID-19 (not recorded which). The donor label of this sample is uncertain.

The CDR3 region has the DNA TGCGCCAGCAGCGGCTGGACAGGGGAGACTGAAGCTTTCTTT. Amino acid sequence: CASSGWTGETEAFF. The gene calls are TRBV5-1 and TRBJ1-1; 9 bases are shared with TRBD1. J was trimmed by 5 bases and V by 4 bases; bases with no gene match: 6. This CDR3 region has 14 residues. The germline V gene encodes CDR1 SGHRS and CDR2 YFSETQ.